This T cell receptor beta chain emerged from a study of blood T cell repertoires in COVID-19. Germline V gene lookup returns CDR1 SGDLS and CDR2 YYNGEE. Between the trimmed V and J ends, which lost 0 bases and 0 bases, there was a span of 10 bases. The CDR3 spans 16 residues. TCRdb's table, derived via immunoSEQ multiplex PCR, lists solely in-frame clones and lacks some. Here the sample spans 200,000 or so clones, around 87% being singletons. This receptor was taken from a man in his thirties or forties in a cohort exposed to, infected with or recovered from COVID-19 (not recorded which). The rearrangement uses TRBV9 and TRBJ2-1; tentatively, D is TRBD1 (5 bases). What was sequenced was PBMCs or T cells enriched from blood (not recorded which). The CDR3 sequence: CASSVEGRSSYNEQFF. CDR3 in DNA: TGTGCCAGCAGCGTAGAGGGGCGGAGCTCCTACAATGAGCAGTTCTTC.